This passage covers 15 T cell receptor beta chains from one sample sequenced in a study of blood T cell repertoires in COVID-19. Measured with immunoSEQ multiplex PCR; TCRdb has only the in-frame clones, and not every one. The data hold hundreds of thousands of clones, with 65% to 90% observed a single time. The sample comprised peripheral blood. Source of these receptors: a man between 50 and 59 years old with COVID-19, enrolled during active disease.

The rearrangement joins TRBV27 to TRBJ1-1, with TRBD1 matching 9 bases. Germline assignment: CDR1 MNHEY and CDR2 SMNVEV (reference sequence). The V segment lost 5 bases and the J segment 6 bases; nucleotides outside the gene matches: 13. This CDR3 is built from 16 residues. The DNA for the CDR3 is TGTGCCAGCAGTGCTGACACAGGGGGCTGGGGGTCTGAAGCTTTCTTT. Its translation is CASSADTGGWGSEAFF.

The genes are TRBV7-2 and TRBJ1-3; 7 positions match TRBD1. Trimming took 4 bases from V and 4 from J; bases not matched to a gene: 7. CDR3 length: 15 residues. The germline V gene has CDR1 SGHTA and CDR2 FQGNSA. The DNA for the CDR3 is TGTGCCAGCAGCTCCCAGGGGGGAAGAGGAAACACCATATATTTT. This encodes CASSSQGGRGNTIYF.

V is TRBV11-2 and J is TRBJ2-7; 7 bases agree with TRBD1. There are 14 residues in the CDR3. Germline values: CDR1 SGHAT, CDR2 FQNNGV. The ends lost 5 bases at V and 3 bases at J; junction bases unmatched: 7. CDR3 sequence reads: CASSQHQGDYEQYF. CDR3 nucleotides: TGTGCCAGCAGCCAACACCAGGGGGACTACGAGCAGTACTTC.

V and J are TRBV10-2 and TRBJ1-3; TRBD1 is a possible D gene (6 bases). The V gene's germline CDR1 is WSHSY and CDR2 SAAADI. This CDR3 spans 14 amino acids. Between the trimmed V and J ends, which lost 6 bases and 2 bases, there was a span of 11 bases. In nucleotides, the CDR3 is TGCGCCAGCAGCCAACAGGGAACTGGAAACACCATATATTTT. It yields the protein CASSQQGTGNTIYF.

As DNA, the CDR3 is TGTGCCAGCAGCCTCTCCGCCGGGGTAACTGAAGCTTTCTTT. It translates to CASSLSAGVTEAFF. This chain joins TRBV7-3 and TRBJ1-1; D remains unclear. The CDR3 consists of 14 residues. Germline V lookup: CDR1 SGHTA, CDR2 FQGTGA. V gave up 5 bases and J gave up 5 bases, with 15 bases separating them.

The chain recombines TRBV21-1 with TRBJ1-1; TRBD1, the table's D call, was not compared with the DNA. TRBV21-1 is marked as a pseudogene. This CDR3 region has 20 residues. The DNA of the CDR3 is TGTGCCAGCAGCAGACATAGAAACTCCGGGACAGGGGACGGGAACACTGAAGCTTTCTTT. Translation gives CASSRHRNSGTGDGNTEAFF.

This clone was counted once. This chain connects TRBV5-1 to TRBJ2-7, with D perhaps matching TRBD1 (5 bases). Germline lookup yields CDR1 SGHRS and CDR2 YFSETQ. The CDR3 contains 13 residues. V was pared by 5 bases and J by 2 bases, with 11 bases between. This CDR3 is CASSRDSTYEQYF. The CDR3 bases are TGCGCCAGCAGTCGCGACAGCACCTACGAGCAGTACTTC.

The rearrangement links TRBV3-1 (or the pseudogene TRBV3-2) to TRBJ1-1; the D gene is possibly TRBD1 (5 bases). Trimming removed 4 bases at V and 2 bases at J, with 17 bases between. The CDR3 spans 16 residues. Germline V gene sequence: CDR1 LGHDT, CDR2 YNNKEL (reference sequence). DNA of the CDR3: TGTGCCAGCAGCCCGTTCGATCGGGGGTCAAACACTGAAGCTTTCTTT. Translation: CASSPFDRGSNTEAFF.

In its sample, this clone was seen once. This rearrangement joins TRBV27 to TRBJ1-1; possibly TRBD1 for D (6 bases). Germline values: CDR1 MNHEY, CDR2 SMNVEV (reference sequence). V shed 6 bases and J shed 3 bases, with 11 bases lying between them. The CDR3 extends over 13 amino acids. CDR3 in DNA: TGTGCCAGCAGACCACAGGGCGACACTGAAGCTTTCTTT. Amino acids: CASRPQGDTEAFF.

This chain joins TRBV7-2 and TRBJ2-7, with D possibly matching TRBD2 (6 bases). V lost 0 bases and J 3 bases, leaving 12 bases between the germline ends. The CDR3 spans 15 residues. In germline, CDR1 is SGHTA, CDR2 FQGNSA. CDR3: CASSLASGVGYEQYF. The CDR3, as DNA: TGTGCCAGCAGCTTAGCTTCGGGGGTAGGCTACGAGCAGTACTTC.

The chain links TRBV7-9 to TRBJ1-1, with a possible D match to TRBD1 (6 bases). Deletions cut 5 bases from V and 0 bases from J, with 16 bases between. The CDR3 consists of 16 residues. Germline CDR1 and CDR2: SEHNR and FQNEAQ (reference sequence). Written as DNA, the CDR3 is TGTGCCAGCAGCCCAGGGGCGGCTAACATGAACACTGAAGCTTTCTTT. It encodes CASSPGAANMNTEAFF.

The chain recombines TRBV5-8 with TRBJ2-1, with unresolved D. Germline V gene data show CDR1 as SGHTS and CDR2 as YDEGEE. The CDR3 spans 18 residues. V lost 5 bases and J 0 bases, leaving 21 bases between the germline ends. The CDR3 coding sequence is TGTGCCAGCAGTGTTCTGGCGACGGTGAGGAGCTCCTACAATGAGCAGTTCTTC. Translated, it gives CASSVLATVRSSYNEQFF.

This clone was seen just once. The chain links TRBV7-2 to TRBJ2-5; 8 bases align to TRBD1. CDR1 and CDR2 from the germline V gene are SGHTA and FQGNSA. J lost 4 bases, V lost 2 bases, and 6 bases had no gene match. The CDR3 is made up of 15 amino acids. The CDR3 region has the DNA TGTGCCAGCAGCTTAATGCAGGGGGCGAGAGAGACCCAGTACTTC. This sequence encodes CASSLMQGARETQYF.

This rearrangement joins TRBV15 to TRBJ1-5; weak D call: TRBD1 (5 bases). Germline V gives CDR1 LNHNV, CDR2 YYDKDF (reference sequence). CDR3 length: 14 amino acids. V dropped 6 bases and J dropped 3 bases, with 12 bases sitting between them. DNA for the CDR3: TGTGCCACCAGATCCAGGGTCCTCAATCAGCCCCAGCATTTT. This sequence encodes CATRSRVLNQPQHF.

The CDR3: CASSPRTGGFGIYEQYF. The CDR3 DNA follows: TGCGCCAGCAGCCCAAGGACAGGGGGCTTTGGGATCTACGAGCAGTACTTC. The V and J genes are TRBV5-1 and TRBJ2-7; 11 nucleotides line up with TRBD1. The CDR3 is 17 residues long. The J segment lost 3 bases and the V segment lost 4 bases, leaving 12 bases of the junction unmatched. Germline V gives CDR1 SGHRS, CDR2 YFSETQ.